The sequence of this T cell receptor (beta chain) was determined in a study of blood T cell repertoires in COVID-19 (dated by TCRdb to the early 2020s). Describing the broader study: The collaborator samples originated in the United States, Italy and Spain and spanned the acute and convalescent phases of COVID-19. The sample metadata nearly always contained a de-identified subject ID, COVID-19 status, age in years and sex. Where HLA class I and class II types were available, the types were taken from metadata supplied by the sample provider, not from assay-based typing. Deeply sampled blood TCRbeta repertoires from subjects exposed to, actively infected with, or recovered from COVID-19 were included in the dataset. The material from the prospective study consisted of cDNA or gDNA derived from T cells, B-cell-depleted T cells, or PBMCs. The repertoires were released in a freely available public database intended as a resource for research on the immune response to SARS-CoV-2. Samples came from the ongoing ImmuneRACE study (first 160 participants) plus 1,254 subjects from 6 global collaborators.

Whole blood was collected in K2EDTA tubes by collaborating institutions according to the institutions' own protocols. For TCRbeta analysis, collaborators shipped samples as frozen whole blood, isolated PBMCs, or DNA extracted from either of those sample types. TCRbeta CDR3 regions were amplified from genomic DNA by means of the immunoSEQ Assay, a bias-controlled multiplex PCR. For the original study's pipeline: The number of nucleated cells in each sample was estimated by amplification of reference gene primers within the assay. Sequence reads were collapsed and filtered to measure the absolute abundance of every unique TCRbeta CDR3 rearrangement. For each sample, productive Simpson clonality was calculated as the square root of Simpson's diversity index across productive rearrangements. What TCRdb holds here is the immuneACCESS table cut down to in-frame rearrangements. Part of the clones is not present; checked against another copy, under half of the missing clones reflect an unresolved V gene, and the others are unexplained. That table gives V, J and clone size, and the DNA gave D and trimming. The sample records 180,000 or so clones, 88% of which are singletons. The top ten clones comprise 1.5% to 2% of the sample.

The cysteine opens and the phenylalanine closes a CDR3 of 15 amino acids. The DNA shown is the 45-base CDR3, in frame from base 1. CDR1 SGHAT and CDR2 FQDESV were looked up in the germline V gene (reference sequence). V is pared back by 5 bases and J by 7 bases, with 17 bases lying between the germline termini. About this clone: The antigen this receptor binds is unknown. The record has no base qualities; no much larger clone is one base away.

Overall results and qualifications from the work: How much clinical and demographic metadata was included differed by source and by participant, and the metadata was provided uncurated.

The sample was peripheral blood. This TCR was recovered from a man aged 18-30 years with active or convalescent COVID-19. This chain joins TRBV11-1 to TRBJ2-2; a tentative D match to TRBD2 spans 6 bases. The CDR3: CASSPLGGEGGELFF. The sequenced DNA: TGTGCCAGCAGCCCCCTCGGGGGAGAGGGCGGGGAGCTGTTTTTT.